Following are 2 T cell receptor beta chains from one sample sequenced in a study of OX40 agonist ivuxolimab in advanced cancers. Assay used: immunoSEQ multiplex PCR; TCRdb lists only in-frame clones, some missing. The table shows roughly 53,000 clones, with approximately 80% occurring only once. The source was CD4+ or CD8+ T cells sorted from blood, collected in a trial of the OX40 agonist ivuxolimab. The source is an adult with an advanced solid tumor such as melanoma, head and neck, liver or kidney cancer.

This clone was observed once. The chain recombines TRBV19 with TRBJ2-3, with D unresolved. CDR1 and CDR2 from the germline V gene are LNHDA and SQIVND (reference sequence). Trimming removed 6 bases at V and 4 bases at J, with 8 bases between. The CDR3 runs to 12 residues. The CDR3 DNA follows: TGTGCCAGTAGCGAGTCGTCAGATACGCAGTATTTT. Residues: CASSESSDTQYF.

This rearrangement joins TRBV30 to TRBJ1-4; D possibly corresponds to TRBD1 (6 bases). Trimming took off 0 bases at V and 8 bases at J, with 13 bases between the two ends. The V gene's germline CDR1 is GTSNPN and CDR2 SVGIG (reference sequence). This CDR3 region has 14 residues. CDR3 sequence reads: CAWSVGGPGEKLFF. In DNA, the CDR3 is TGTGCCTGGAGTGTAGGGGGGCCGGGGGAAAAACTGTTTTTT. The whole variable domain, remainder taken from reference TRBV30 and TRBJ1-4, is SQTIHQWPATLVQPVGSPLSLECTVEGTSNPNLYWYRQAAGRGLQLLFYSVGIGQISSEVPQNLSASRPQDRQFILSSKKLLLSDSGFYLCAWSVGGPGEKLFFGSGTQLSVL.